This record looks at one T cell receptor (beta chain) sequence and its context. The entry originates in a study of shared clonotypes between healthy human individuals. Germline V gives CDR1 KGHSH, CDR2 LQKENI. The CDR3 is made up of 13 amino acids. The V and J ends lost 3 bases and 11 bases, in that order; junction bases with no gene match: 4. Using immunoSEQ multiplex PCR, the repertoire was profiled, and TCRdb retains in-frame clones only, with some absent. Of approximately 500,000 clones listed, 95% to 97% were seen once; the top ten hold 0.06%. Material for sequencing was naive CD4+ T cells sorted from blood. Subset: CD45RA+ positively selected. The rearrangement uses TRBV18 and TRBJ1-1; TRBD1 agrees at 12 bases. This TCR was sampled from a woman aged 25 to 45 in good health. CDR3 sequence reads: CASSPTGQGAAFF. The CDR3 DNA follows: TGTGCCAGCTCACCCACGGGACAGGGGGCGGCTTTCTTT. Variable domain in full (rest from reference TRBV18 and TRBJ1-1): NAGVMQNPRHLVRRRGQEARLRCSPMKGHSHVYWYRQLPEEGLKFMVYLQKENIIDESGMPKERFSAEFPKEGPSILRIQQVVRGDSAAYFCASSPTGQGAAFFGQGTRLTVV.